What follows is one T cell receptor beta chain and its context. Sample-barcoded 5' priming and a J-beta primer mix drove a second PCR of roughly 6 to 12 cycles. TCRdb re-called the 5' RACE reads through MiXCR, storing one row per CDR3 protein. The sample shows over 550,000 distinct CDR3 sequences, about 28% of them seen only once. The data derive from a study of blood T cells in healthy people across ages. The V gene's germline CDR1 is SEHNR and CDR2 FQNEAQ (reference sequence). The CDR3 extends over 14 amino acids. Trimming removed 5 bases at V and 1 base at J, with 8 bases between. This sequence was found in a woman aged 80 or over in good health. Sequencing used blood. The rearrangement links TRBV7-9 to TRBJ2-2; no definite D call. CDR3 DNA: TGTGCCAGCAGCATCGCAGGGAACACCGGGGAGCTGTTTTTT. Amino acid sequence: CASSIAGNTGELFF. Based on the CDR3 plus reference TRBV7-9 and TRBJ2-2, the full variable domain is DTGVSQNPRHKITKRGQNVTFRCDPISEHNRLYWYRQTLGQGPEFLTYFQNEAQLEKSRLLSDRFSAERPKGSFSTLEIQRTEQGDSAMYLCASSIAGNTGELFFGEGSRLTVL.